The 23 T cell receptor beta chains listed next were all sequenced from one sample in a study of CD8 T cells in ankylosing spondylitis. TCRdb reanalysed the 5' RACE reads using MiXCR and keeps one entry per CDR3 protein. The sample includes 200,000 or so distinct CDR3 sequences, 15% to 20% seen only once; the top ten take about 4.3%. The sequencing sample was made of blood, either unsorted or a sorted T cell fraction (not recorded which). The receptors were sampled from a male donor under 35 with ankylosing spondylitis or in good health (not recorded which).

The table lists this clonotype with many counts. The CDR3 sequence is CASSELDRRHYGYTF. The CDR3 DNA follows: TGTGCCAGCAGTGAATTGGACAGGAGGCACTATGGCTACACCTTC. V is TRBV6-2 or TRBV6-3 and J is TRBJ1-2, with TRBD1 matching over 7 bases. The V gene end was trimmed by 5 bases and the J gene end by 3 bases; junction bases not matched to a gene: 9. This CDR3 has 15 residues. The V gene's germline CDR1 is MNHEY and CDR2 SVGEGT.

This clonotype was detected ten times or more. The rearrangement links TRBV27 to TRBJ1-5; no firm D call. The ends were cut back, 5 bases at V and 7 bases at J, with 18 bases in the middle. Germline lookup yields CDR1 MNHEY and CDR2 SMNVEV (reference sequence). The CDR3 length is 15 residues. The CDR3 loop reads CASSRRRVQVQPQHF. The CDR3 nucleotides are TGTGCCAGCAGTCGCCGCCGCGTCCAAGTGCAGCCCCAGCATTTT.

This clonotype was detected ten times or more. This sequence joins TRBV11-2 and TRBJ2-7; TRBD1 agrees at 10 bases. The CDR3 has 15 amino acids. With 3 bases clipped from V and 0 bases from J, the junction kept 2 bases outside the gene matches. The V gene's germline CDR1 is SGHAT and CDR2 FQNNGV. The CDR3 is CASSFGQGVSYEQYF. The CDR3 DNA reads as TGTGCCAGCAGCTTTGGACAGGGGGTCTCCTACGAGCAGTACTTC.

This clonotype was counted ten times or more. The chain combines TRBV27 with TRBJ2-1; D might be TRBD2 (5 bases). The V and J ends lost 5 bases and 5 bases respectively, with 10 bases between them. Germline V gene sequence: CDR1 MNHEY, CDR2 SMNVEV (reference sequence). The CDR3 length is 13 residues. The CDR3 DNA reads as TGTGCCAGCAGTCAACCCGGGGACAATGAGCAGTTCTTC. It is translated as CASSQPGDNEQFF.

This clonotype appeared many times. The chain couples TRBV19 to TRBJ2-1; D perhaps matches TRBD1 (6 bases). Deletions cut 6 bases from V and 0 bases from J, with 12 bases between. The V gene's germline CDR1 is LNHDA and CDR2 SQIVND (reference sequence). The CDR3 length is 15 residues. CDR3 nucleotide sequence: TGTGCCAGTAGCGCTGGACAGAGCTCCTACAATGAGCAGTTCTTC. Translating it yields CASSAGQSSYNEQFF.

Many counts were recorded for this clonotype. The CDR3 region is CASSPRDYFQETQYF. DNA for the CDR3: TGCGCCAGCAGCCCTCGGGACTATTTCCAAGAGACCCAGTACTTC. The J gene is TRBJ2-5, the V gene TRBV4-1; 7 nucleotides align to TRBD2. The CDR3 covers 15 residues. V lost 4 bases, J lost 1 base, and 6 bases stayed unmatched. Germline V gene sequence: CDR1 MGHRA, CDR2 YSYEKL.

This clonotype was detected ten times or more. The chain joins TRBV25-1 to TRBJ2-1; D is undetermined. The V end lost 6 bases, the J end lost 7 bases, and 19 bases lay between the germline ends. The germline gives CDR1 MGHDK, CDR2 SYGVNS. The CDR3 runs to 15 residues. The CDR3 DNA sequence: TGTGCCAGCAGGGAGAAGCGAGCCTTTGGGAATGAGCAGTTCTTC. Amino acid sequence: CASREKRAFGNEQFF.

Ten or more counts support this clonotype. The chain couples TRBV7-2 to TRBJ2-1; weak D call: TRBD1 (6 bases). V lost 0 bases to trimming and J lost 13 bases, with 10 bases between them. The CDR3 runs 12 residues. CDR1 SGHTA and CDR2 FQGNSA come from the germline V gene. The CDR3 nucleotides read TGTGCCAGCAGCTTAGCGCCCAGGGGTCAGTTCTTC. Translation gives CASSLAPRGQFF.

At least ten counts were recorded for this clonotype. The chain joins TRBV6-2 or TRBV6-3 to TRBJ1-2, with TRBD1 matching 10 bases. The CDR3 loop spans 13 amino acids. V lost 2 bases, J lost 6 bases, and 0 bases stayed unmatched. Germline V gene sequence: CDR1 MNHEY, CDR2 SVGEGT. The CDR3 spells CASSYGQGDGYTF. CDR3 nucleotide sequence: TGTGCCAGCAGTTACGGACAGGGGGATGGCTACACCTTC.

The table lists this clonotype with many counts. This rearrangement joins TRBV15 to TRBJ2-7; no clear D gene. The CDR3 is 13 amino acids. Germline-derived CDR1 and CDR2 are LNHNV and YYDKDF (reference sequence). The ends were cut back, 3 bases at V and 6 bases at J, with 12 bases in the middle. As DNA, the CDR3 is TGTGCCACCAGCAGCCCCGGTGGGTCCGAGCAGTACTTC. Protein sequence: CATSSPGGSEQYF.

This clonotype has at least ten counts. The chain carries TRBV2 and TRBJ2-2; D not resolved. Germline V gene lookup returns CDR1 SNHLY and CDR2 FYNNEI. The CDR3 is 15 amino acids. V lost 1 base and J 6 bases, leaving 12 bases between the germline ends. The CDR3 DNA reads as TGTGCCAGCAGTGAAGTTTCCCCCCGGGCCGGGGAGCTGTTTTTT. Translation: CASSEVSPRAGELFF.

This clonotype appeared a few times. The chain joins TRBV29-1 to TRBJ2-1; 10 nucleotides line up with TRBD1. The CDR3 consists of 14 residues. From germline, CDR1 is SQVTM and CDR2 ANQGSEA. V gave up 6 bases and J gave up 4 bases; unmatched junction bases: 6. The CDR3 reads CSVRDRGLYNEQFF. The CDR3 nucleotides are TGCAGCGTACGAGACAGGGGGCTGTACAATGAGCAGTTCTTC.

By share of the sample, this clonotype is medium-sized. The V and J genes are TRBV12-3 or TRBV12-4 and TRBJ2-3; TRBD2 is a possible D gene (6 bases). V lost 5 bases and J lost 3, with 15 bases in between. The CDR3 consists of 15 residues. The CDR3: CASSRLAEGTDTQYF. CDR3 nucleotides: TGTGCCAGCAGTCGTTTAGCGGAGGGGACAGATACGCAGTATTTT.

The rearrangement joins TRBV18 to TRBJ2-3, with D possibly being TRBD1 (5 bases). Trimming shortened V by 3 bases and J by 3 bases, and 13 bases separated the two germline ends. CDR1 and CDR2 (germline): KGHSH, LQKENI. This CDR3 contains 15 residues. CDR3 DNA: TGTGCCAGCTCACCCTGGCCAGGGTTAACAGATACGCAGTATTTT. Protein sequence: CASSPWPGLTDTQYF.

This clonotype was seen ten or more times. The rearrangement joins TRBV29-1 to TRBJ2-1; TRBD1 matches 7 bases. J was trimmed by 9 bases and V by 3 bases; bases with no gene match: 5. This CDR3 contains 12 residues. The V gene's germline CDR1 is SQVTM and CDR2 ANQGSEA. Here the CDR3 reads CSVDRTGREQFF. The CDR3 bases are TGCAGCGTTGATAGGACAGGCCGTGAGCAGTTCTTC.

Ten or more counts support this clonotype. The rearrangement links TRBV28 to TRBJ2-3, with 10 bases identical to TRBD2. The germline V gene encodes CDR1 MDHEN and CDR2 SYDVKM. This CDR3 has 16 residues. The trim removed 4 bases at V and 3 bases at J, leaving 7 bases unmatched. Written as DNA, the CDR3 is TGTGCCAGCAGTTCCCCACTAGCGGGAAGGACAGATACGCAGTATTTT. The encoded protein is CASSSPLAGRTDTQYF.

This clonotype has a count of ten or more. J is TRBJ2-1 and V is TRBV29-1; 12 bases align to TRBD2. The CDR3 extends over 14 amino acids. Germline CDR1 is SQVTM and CDR2 is ANQGSEA. The trim removed 5 bases at V and 7 bases at J, leaving 6 bases unmatched. CDR3 nucleotides: TGCAGCGTTCCCTCTAGCGGGAGGGGGAATGAGCAGTTCTTC. Its translation: CSVPSSGRGNEQFF.

This clonotype was recorded at least ten times. The junction shows a germline mismatch at one end, possibly a read error. V usage is TRBV15 and J usage is TRBJ1-1; D might be TRBD1 (6 bases). Germline V gene lookup returns CDR1 LNHNV and CDR2 YYDKDF (reference sequence). CDR3 length: 14 residues. As DNA, the CDR3 is TGTGCCACCAGCGGAGACAGGCTGAACACTGAAGCTTTCTTT. Amino acids: CATSGDRLNTEAFF. The full variable domain, completed using reference TRBV15 and TRBJ1-1, is DAMVIQNPRYQVTQFGKPVTLSCSQTLNHNVMYWYQQKSSQAPKLLFHYYDKDFNNEADTPDNFQSRRPNTSFCFLDIRSPGLGDTAMYLCATSGDRLNTEAFFGQGTRLTVV.

The V call is TRBV29-1, the J call TRBJ2-2; D unclear. This CDR3 is 13 amino acids long. Germline V gene sequence: CDR1 SQVTM, CDR2 ANQGSEA. The ends were cut back, 6 bases at V and 0 bases at J, with 8 bases in the middle. The CDR3 coding sequence is TGCAGCGTACAGACGGCGAACACCGGGGAGCTGTTTTTT. Translating gives CSVQTANTGELFF.

The chain uses TRBV12-3 or TRBV12-4 and TRBJ2-3, with 9 bases identical to TRBD1. This CDR3 is 15 amino acids long. With 6 bases clipped from V and 2 bases from J, the junction kept 6 bases outside the gene matches. CDR3 nucleotide sequence: TGTGCCAGCAGAGCGACAGGGGGGGTCACAGATACGCAGTATTTT. Translating gives CASRATGGVTDTQYF.

In this sample, this clonotype turned up many times. This chain connects TRBV11-2 to TRBJ2-7; D perhaps matches TRBD2 (6 bases). The germline CDR1 and CDR2 sequences are SGHAT and FQNNGV. The CDR3 consists of 15 residues. Trimming left V 5 bases short and J 3 bases short, with 17 bases between. The CDR3 sequence: CASSVSRDLYYEQYV. CDR3 coding DNA: TGTGCCAGCAGCGTTTCGCGGGACCTCTACTACGAGCAGTACGTC.

This clonotype was seen repeatedly, ten times or more. The chain is built from TRBV24-1 and TRBJ2-3; D possibly corresponds to TRBD2 (5 bases). CDR1 is KGHDR, CDR2 SFDVKD, per germline. Trimming stripped 4 bases from V and 0 bases from J, with 13 bases between. This CDR3 has 16 amino acids. The CDR3 nucleotides read TGTGCCACCAGTGAAATCGGAGGTTCTAGCACAGATACGCAGTATTTT. This codes for CATSEIGGSSTDTQYF.

Many counts were recorded for this clonotype. The chain links TRBV11-2 to TRBJ2-7, with D perhaps TRBD2 (5 bases). The CDR3 is 13 residues long. The V gene lost 2 bases and the J gene lost 3 bases, with 8 bases spanning the gap. Germline CDR1 reads SGHAT; CDR2 reads FQNNGV. The CDR3 DNA sequence: TGTGCCAGCAGCTTATCCGAGGGCTACGAGCAGTACTTC. Its protein product is CASSLSEGYEQYF.